The clone carrying this T cell receptor beta chain was found a few times. Its target is not known. The study ran its PCR with 60 Vbeta and 13 Jbeta primers. This table comes from immunoSEQ multiplex PCR, and its TCRdb copy is limited to in-frame clones, with some not included. The sample yields about 100,000 clones, roughly 70% seen once. This entry comes from a study of cytomegalovirus exposure and HLA in healthy donors. Study findings and constraints: A further, later analysis showed that HLA-associated TCR beta chains (compared with equally common others) were more clonally expanded. Presence/absence analysis assumed near-uniform sequencing depth across donors. In a later analysis, TCR beta V- and J-gene trimming showed a link to a missense DCLRE1C variant.

The CDR3 runs 16 residues. From germline, CDR1 is MNHEY and CDR2 SMNVEV (reference sequence). V shed 5 bases, J shed 6 bases, and the junction held 15 bases outside the gene matches. The clonotype comes from a woman between 18 and 29 years old in good health and CMV-seropositive. This chain links TRBV27 with TRBJ2-7; 8 positions agree with TRBD2. The sequenced material came from PBMCs. In DNA form, the CDR3 reads TGTGCCAGCAGTCTATGGGGGTTGGCGGGGGGTAGCGAGCAGTACTTC. This sequence encodes CASSLWGLAGGSEQYF.